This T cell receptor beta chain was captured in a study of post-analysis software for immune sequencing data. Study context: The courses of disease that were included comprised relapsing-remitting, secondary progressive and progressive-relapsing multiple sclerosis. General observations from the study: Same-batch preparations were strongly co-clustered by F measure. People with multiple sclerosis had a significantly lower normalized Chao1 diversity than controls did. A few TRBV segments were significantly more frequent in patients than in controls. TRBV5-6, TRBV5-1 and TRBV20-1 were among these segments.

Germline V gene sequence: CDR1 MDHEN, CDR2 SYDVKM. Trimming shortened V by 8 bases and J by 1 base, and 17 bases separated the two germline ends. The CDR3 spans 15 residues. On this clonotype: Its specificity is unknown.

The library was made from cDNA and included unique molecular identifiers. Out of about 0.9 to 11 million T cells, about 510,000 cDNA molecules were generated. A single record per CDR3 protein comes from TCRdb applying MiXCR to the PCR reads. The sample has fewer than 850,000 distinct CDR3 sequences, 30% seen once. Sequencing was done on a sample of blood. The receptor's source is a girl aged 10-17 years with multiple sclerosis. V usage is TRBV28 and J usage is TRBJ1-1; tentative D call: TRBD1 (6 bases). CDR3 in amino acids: CASWGGLGENTEAFF. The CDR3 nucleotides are TGTGCCAGCTGGGGGGGGCTGGGGGAGAACACTGAAGCTTTCTTT.